This T cell receptor (beta chain) appears in the sequencing data of a study of T-cell reconstitution after alpha-beta-depleted transplantation in children. Preparation of the TCRbeta library used unique molecular identifiers. TCRdb used MiXCR to reprocess the PCR reads, holding one entry per CDR3 protein. The sample consists of around 600,000 distinct CDR3 sequences, roughly 23% of them appearing once. In this sample, this clonotype turned up a few times. At one boundary the junction diverges from the germline segment, which might be a read error. The sequenced sample was PBMCs, mostly from graft donor cells, obtained 360 days after TCRalphabeta/CD19-depleted stem cell transplant. This TCR was recovered from a boy younger than two who had a stem cell transplant for acute myeloid leukemia, so the T cells may come from the graft donor.

The CDR3 sequence is CSARATGTANTGELFF. CDR3 DNA sequence: TGCAGTGCCAGAGCGACCGGGACAGCGAACACCGGGGAGCTGTTTTTT. V is TRBV20-1 and J is TRBJ2-2, with 7 bases that match TRBD1. This CDR3 is 16 amino acids long. Per the germline V gene, CDR1 is DFQATT and CDR2 is SNEGSKA (reference sequence).